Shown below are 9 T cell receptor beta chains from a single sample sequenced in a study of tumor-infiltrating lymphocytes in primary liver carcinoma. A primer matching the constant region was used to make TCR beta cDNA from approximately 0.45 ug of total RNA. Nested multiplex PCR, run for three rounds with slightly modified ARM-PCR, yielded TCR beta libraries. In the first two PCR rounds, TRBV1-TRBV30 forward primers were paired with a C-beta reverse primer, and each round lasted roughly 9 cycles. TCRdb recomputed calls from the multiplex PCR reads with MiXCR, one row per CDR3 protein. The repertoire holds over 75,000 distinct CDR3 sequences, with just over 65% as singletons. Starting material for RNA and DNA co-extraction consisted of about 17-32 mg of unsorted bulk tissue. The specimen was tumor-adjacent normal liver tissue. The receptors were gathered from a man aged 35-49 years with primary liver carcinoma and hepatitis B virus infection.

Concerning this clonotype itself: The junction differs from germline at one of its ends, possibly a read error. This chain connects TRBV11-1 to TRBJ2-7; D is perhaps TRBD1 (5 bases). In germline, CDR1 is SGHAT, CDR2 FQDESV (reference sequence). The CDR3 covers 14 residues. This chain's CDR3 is CTSSPSQGSHEKYF. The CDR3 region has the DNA TGTACCAGCAGCCCCTCCCAGGGTTCCCACGAAAAGTACTTC.

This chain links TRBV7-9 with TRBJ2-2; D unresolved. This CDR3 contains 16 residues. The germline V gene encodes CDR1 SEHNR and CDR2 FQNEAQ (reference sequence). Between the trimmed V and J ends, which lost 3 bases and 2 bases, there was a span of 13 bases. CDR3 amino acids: CASSFPRGSNTGELFF. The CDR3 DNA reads TGTGCCAGCAGCTTCCCTAGAGGATCTAACACCGGGGAGCTGTTTTTT.

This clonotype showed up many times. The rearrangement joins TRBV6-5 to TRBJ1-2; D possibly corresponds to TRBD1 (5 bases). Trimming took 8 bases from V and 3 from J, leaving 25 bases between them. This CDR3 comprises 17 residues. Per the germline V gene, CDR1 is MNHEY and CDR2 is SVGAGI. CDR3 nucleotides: TGTGCCAGCTCTAGAGATAGAACAGGCCTAGGGGACTATGGCTACACCTTC. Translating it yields CASSRDRTGLGDYGYTF.

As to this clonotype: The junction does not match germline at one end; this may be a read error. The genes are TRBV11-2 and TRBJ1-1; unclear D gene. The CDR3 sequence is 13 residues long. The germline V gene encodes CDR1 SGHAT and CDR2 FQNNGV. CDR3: CTSGYSVGTEAFF. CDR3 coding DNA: TGTACCAGCGGCTATAGCGTGGGAACTGAAGCTTTCTTT. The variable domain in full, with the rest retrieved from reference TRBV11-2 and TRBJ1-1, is EAGVAQSPRYKIIEKRQSVAFWCNPISGHATLYWYQQILGQGPKLLIQFQNNGVVDDSQLPKDRFSAERLKGVDSTLKIQPAKLEDSAVYLCTSGYSVGTEAFFGQGTRLTVV.

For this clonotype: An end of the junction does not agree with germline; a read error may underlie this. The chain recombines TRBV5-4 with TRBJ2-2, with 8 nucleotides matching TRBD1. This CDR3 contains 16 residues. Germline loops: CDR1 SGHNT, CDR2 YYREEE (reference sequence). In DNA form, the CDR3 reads TGTGCCAGCCAGCTTGTAATCAGGGGGCGGACCGGGGGGCTGTTTTTT. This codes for CASQLVIRGRTGGLFF.

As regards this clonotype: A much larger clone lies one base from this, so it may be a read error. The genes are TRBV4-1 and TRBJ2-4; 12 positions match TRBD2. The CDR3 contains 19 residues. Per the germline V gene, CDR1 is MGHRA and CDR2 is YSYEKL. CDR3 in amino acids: CASSQDRAASGRGKIIQYF. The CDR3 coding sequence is TGCGCCAGCAGCCAAGATCGAGCCGCTAGCGGGAGGGGGAAAATCATTCAGTACTTC.

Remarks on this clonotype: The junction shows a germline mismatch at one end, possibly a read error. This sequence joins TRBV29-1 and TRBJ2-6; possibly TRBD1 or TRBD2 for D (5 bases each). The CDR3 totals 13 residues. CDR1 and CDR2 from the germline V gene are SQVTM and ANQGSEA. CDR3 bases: TGCAACGTCGGACATTCCGGGGCCATCGTCCTGACTTTC. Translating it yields CNVGHSGAIVLTF.

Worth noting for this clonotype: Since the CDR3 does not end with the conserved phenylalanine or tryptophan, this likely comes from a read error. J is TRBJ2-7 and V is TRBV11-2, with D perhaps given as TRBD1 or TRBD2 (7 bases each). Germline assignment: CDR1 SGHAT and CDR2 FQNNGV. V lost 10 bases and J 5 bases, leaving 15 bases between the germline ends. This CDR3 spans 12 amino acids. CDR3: CANQGGENEQYY. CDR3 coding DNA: TGTGCCAACCAGGGGGGGGAGAACGAGCAGTACTAC.

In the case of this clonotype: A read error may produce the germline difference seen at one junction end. CDR3 sequence reads: CASRPQPTGATGAFF. The CDR3 DNA is TGTGCCAGCAGACCCCAGCCCACCGGGGCGACTGGAGCTTTCTTT. The chain employs TRBV5-5 and TRBJ1-1; a weak D match, TRBD1 (5 bases). In germline, CDR1 is SGHKS, CDR2 YYEKEE (reference sequence). The CDR3 has 15 amino acids.